The 21 T cell receptor beta chains below were found in one sample sequenced in a study of blood T cell repertoires in COVID-19. TCRdb's copy holds only in-frame clones and misses some; the assay was immunoSEQ multiplex PCR. The sample records about 410,000 clones, about 91% being singletons. The source material was peripheral blood. The origin of the receptors is a woman between 35 and 50 years old with COVID-19, enrolled during active disease.

This sequence joins TRBV3-1 (or the pseudogene TRBV3-2) and TRBJ1-6; perhaps TRBD1 as D (5 bases). The CDR3 loop spans 15 amino acids. Germline lookup yields CDR1 LGHDT and CDR2 YNNKEL (reference sequence). The V and J ends lost 3 bases and 7 bases respectively, with 13 bases between them. In DNA form, the CDR3 reads TGTGCCAGCAGCCACCGGCAGGGTGGCAATTCACCCCTCCACTTT. This translates into CASSHRQGGNSPLHF.

CDR3 bases: TGTGCCAGCAGCGACAGACAGGGGGGCGATTCACCCCTCCACTTT. Translating gives CASSDRQGGDSPLHF. V usage is TRBV7-2 and J usage is TRBJ1-6; 9 bases are shared with TRBD1. This CDR3 region has 15 residues. Germline V gives CDR1 SGHTA, CDR2 FQGNSA. Unmatched junction bases numbered 7, after V lost 5 bases and J lost 8 bases.

This chain joins TRBV6-5 and TRBJ1-1; possibly TRBD1 for D (5 bases). V lost 4 bases to trimming and J lost 1 base, with 16 bases between them. This CDR3 is built from 16 residues. Germline assignment: CDR1 MNHEY and CDR2 SVGAGI. The CDR3 DNA follows: TGTGCCAGCAGTTCCCCAGCGGGGGAGAGGAACACTGAAGCTTTCTTT. Translating it yields CASSSPAGERNTEAFF.

The CDR3 loop reads CASSPRVGRVFGTEAFF. The CDR3 DNA follows: TGTGCCAGCTCACCACGGGTTGGGCGTGTATTTGGCACTGAAGCTTTCTTT. The chain employs TRBV18 and TRBJ1-1; D is ambiguous. The germline V gene encodes CDR1 KGHSH and CDR2 LQKENI. This CDR3 has 17 residues. The germline V and J ends were trimmed by 1 base and 4 bases, with 19 bases remaining between them.

This CDR3 is CASSLSSGPNEKLFF. Here the CDR3 DNA reads TGCGCCAGCAGCCTTTCTTCAGGGCCTAATGAAAAACTGTTTTTT. This rearrangement joins TRBV4-3 to TRBJ1-4; a weak D match, TRBD1 (5 bases). The germline V gene encodes CDR1 LGHNA and CDR2 YSLEER. The CDR3 runs 15 residues. V was clipped by 4 bases and J by 3 bases, with 12 bases between them.

This clone was counted only a few times. The genes are TRBV28 and TRBJ1-6, with a possible D match to TRBD1 (6 bases). V was shortened by 6 bases and J by 9 bases, with 21 bases between the two germline ends. The germline CDR1 and CDR2 sequences are MDHEN and SYDVKM. This CDR3 comprises 16 residues. The CDR3 DNA sequence: TGTGCCAGCAGCCCCGTGGGAGGGGGTAGCGGTTCACCCCTCCACTTT. Protein: CASSPVGGGSGSPLHF.

V usage is TRBV28 and J usage is TRBJ1-1; D is possibly TRBD1 (5 bases). This CDR3 comprises 12 residues. Looked up from germline, CDR1 is MDHEN and CDR2 is SYDVKM. The V gene lost 10 bases and the J gene lost 3 bases, with 12 bases spanning the gap. CDR3 in amino acids: CATLRGYTEAFF. The CDR3 bases are TGTGCCACTCTGCGGGGGTACACTGAAGCTTTCTTT. The full variable domain, rest sourced from reference TRBV28 and TRBJ1-1, is DVKVTQSSRYLVKRTGEKVFLECVQDMDHENMFWYRQDPGLGLRLIYFSYDVKMKEKGDIPEGYSVSREKKERFSLILESASTNQTSMYLCATLRGYTEAFFGQGTRLTVV.

The chain recombines TRBV28 with TRBJ2-3, with D uncertain. The germline V gene encodes CDR1 MDHEN and CDR2 SYDVKM. With 8 bases removed from V and 2 bases from J, the gap between germline ends came to 17 bases. CDR3 length: 15 amino acids. CDR3 bases: TGTGCCAGCGAGGAGCGACCCCGCTTCACAGATACGCAGTATTTT. Residues: CASEERPRFTDTQYF.

The sample holds one count of this clone. The chain employs TRBV4-1 and TRBJ1-1; D is unresolved. Germline V gene sequence: CDR1 MGHRA, CDR2 YSYEKL. The CDR3 is 14 residues long. V gave up 4 bases and J gave up 1 base, with 10 bases separating them. CDR3 DNA sequence: TGCGCCAGCAGCCCGCGGTTCGGGAACACTGAAGCTTTCTTT. Translation gives CASSPRFGNTEAFF.

V usage is TRBV6-5 and J usage is TRBJ1-2; 8 nucleotides line up with TRBD1. The V gene end was trimmed by 6 bases and the J gene end by 3 bases; junction bases not matched to a gene: 3. Germline values: CDR1 MNHEY, CDR2 SVGAGI. This CDR3 contains 13 residues. The CDR3 loop is CASRETGDYGYTF. CDR3 nucleotides: TGTGCCAGCAGGGAGACAGGGGACTATGGCTACACCTTC.

The rearrangement links TRBV5-4 to TRBJ1-1; no definite D call. Germline V CDR1 and CDR2: SGHNT, YYREEE (reference sequence). The CDR3 spans 13 residues. The germline V and J ends were trimmed by 0 bases and 1 base, with 4 bases remaining between them. The CDR3 region is CASSLVRNTEAFF. As DNA, the CDR3 is TGTGCCAGCAGCTTGGTGCGGAACACTGAAGCTTTCTTT.

V gene TRBV25-1 combines with J gene TRBJ1-2; TRBD1 is a possible D gene (6 bases). Germline-derived CDR1 and CDR2 are MGHDK and SYGVNS. Trimming took 4 bases from V and 5 from J, leaving 11 bases between them. The CDR3 is 13 residues long. CDR3 region: CASSGGGPYGYTF. Here the CDR3 DNA reads TGTGCCAGCAGTGGGGGGGGGCCTTATGGCTACACCTTC.

J is TRBJ2-2 and V is TRBV6-1; TRBD2 agrees at 11 bases. Looked up from germline, CDR1 is MNHNS and CDR2 is SASEGT. V shed 2 bases and J 7 bases; nucleotides not matched to a gene: 6. The CDR3 consists of 16 residues. The CDR3 DNA sequence: TGTGCCAGCAGTGAACGACTAGCGGGATTAAGCGGGGAGCTGTTTTTT. As protein: CASSERLAGLSGELFF.

The rearrangement uses TRBV3-1 (or the pseudogene TRBV3-2) and TRBJ2-3, with 14 bases aligning to TRBD2. Germline loops: CDR1 LGHDT, CDR2 YNNKEL (reference sequence). This CDR3 is built from 16 residues. V was clipped by 4 bases and J by 2 bases; unmatched bases: 2. The CDR3 coding sequence is TGTGCCAGCAGCCGGACTAGCGGGGGGTTCACAGATACGCAGTATTTT. Encoded protein: CASSRTSGGFTDTQYF.

The chain couples TRBV18 to TRBJ1-5; TRBD1 agrees at 7 bases. V shed 0 bases, J shed 2 bases, and the junction held 10 bases outside the gene matches. The CDR3 length is 18 residues. Germline CDR1 is KGHSH and CDR2 is LQKENI. For the CDR3, the DNA is TGTGCCAGCTCACCACCCCCGGGACAGCTATGGGGCAATCAGCCCCAGCATTTT. Its translation: CASSPPPGQLWGNQPQHF.

The genes are TRBV25-1 and TRBJ2-4, with D possibly matching TRBD2 (6 bases). From germline, CDR1 is MGHDK and CDR2 SYGVNS. CDR3 length: 14 amino acids. The V end lost 5 bases, the J end lost 13 bases, and 21 bases lay between the germline ends. CDR3 loop: CASSLVGELGGQYF. The DNA for the CDR3 is TGTGCCAGCAGTTTAGTGGGGGAACTGGGAGGACAGTACTTC.

The chain links TRBV27 to TRBJ2-7; 7 bases are shared with TRBD1. V was clipped by 5 bases and J by 3 bases; unmatched bases: 7. Germline-derived CDR1 and CDR2 are MNHEY and SMNVEV (reference sequence). The CDR3 extends over 14 amino acids. CDR3 region: CASSMGQKFYEQYF. The CDR3 DNA sequence: TGTGCCAGCAGTATGGGACAGAAATTCTACGAGCAGTACTTC.

The chain links TRBV7-8 to TRBJ1-1, with unresolved D. This CDR3 has 14 residues. CDR1 and CDR2 from the germline V gene are SGHVS and FQNEAQ. Trimming took 3 bases from V and 7 from J, leaving 15 bases between them. The CDR3 DNA reads as TGTGCCAGCAGCTTTTTTATTACTTCGGGTGAAGCTTTCTTT. It encodes CASSFFITSGEAFF.

V and J are TRBV6-6 and TRBJ1-5; D gene ambiguous. V lost 1 base to trimming and J lost 11 bases, with 12 bases between them. Per the germline V gene, CDR1 is MNHNY and CDR2 is SVGAGI (reference sequence). The CDR3 sequence is 13 residues long. Here the CDR3 DNA reads TGTGCCAGCAGTTACTTTTCAACGGAGGCCCAGCATTTT. This encodes CASSYFSTEAQHF.

The chain couples TRBV7-9 to TRBJ2-7, with TRBD2 matching over 7 bases. CDR3 size: 14 residues. Germline CDR1 is SEHNR and CDR2 is FQNEAQ (reference sequence). V was clipped by 4 bases and J by 4 bases; unmatched bases: 7. CDR3 nucleotides: TGTGCCAGCAGCTCCCGGGGGGAGGGGTACGAGCAGTACTTC. Amino acids: CASSSRGEGYEQYF.

Here the CDR3 DNA reads TGTGCCAGCAGCTTAAATCCCCCCCAAGCGGAAGAGACCCAGTACTTC. This gives the protein CASSLNPPQAEETQYF. This chain uses TRBV7-2 with TRBJ2-5; D possibly corresponds to TRBD2 (5 bases). Trimming shortened V by 2 bases and J by 3 bases, and 16 bases separated the two germline ends. Germline CDR1 is SGHTA and CDR2 is FQGNSA. The CDR3 loop spans 16 amino acids.